One and the same sample provided the 24 T cell receptor beta chains below, sequenced in a study of blood T cell repertoires in COVID-19. Clones were read by immunoSEQ multiplex PCR, and TCRdb kept only the in-frame ones, dropping some. The sample has around 200,000 clones, 86% seen once. The source material was PBMCs or T cells enriched from blood (not recorded which). The receptors derive from a woman in her 50s in a cohort exposed to, infected with or recovered from COVID-19 (not recorded which).

The chain combines TRBV7-6 with TRBJ2-2, with 8 positions matching TRBD1. This CDR3 is built from 16 residues. Germline CDR1 is SGHVS and CDR2 is FNYEAQ. With 8 bases clipped from V and 2 bases from J, the junction kept 10 bases outside the gene matches. DNA for the CDR3: TGTGCCAGCCCCCACGAGACAGGGGTCAACACCGGGGAGCTGTTTTTT. This encodes CASPHETGVNTGELFF.

This chain links TRBV14 with TRBJ2-3, with D possibly being TRBD1 (6 bases). V was shortened by 2 bases and J by 9 bases, with 9 bases between the two germline ends. Germline V gene data show CDR1 as SGHDN and CDR2 as FVKESK. This CDR3 spans 12 amino acids. CDR3 nucleotides: TGTGCCAGCAGCCAACAGGACAGCACGCAGTATTTT. Translating it yields CASSQQDSTQYF.

The chain is built from TRBV6-2 or TRBV6-3 and TRBJ2-7, with TRBD2 matching 8 bases. Germline trimming cut 6 bases from V and 4 bases from J; bases unmatched to any gene: 14. The CDR3 loop spans 16 amino acids. Germline V gene data show CDR1 as MNHEY and CDR2 as SVGEGT. Here the CDR3 DNA reads TGTGCCAGCAGCGGCGGGGTAAGCGGGGGAATATACGAGCAGTACTTC. Its translation: CASSGGVSGGIYEQYF.

CDR3 region: CASSQDPGQAAYGYTF. Written as DNA, the CDR3 is TGCGCCAGCAGCCAAGATCCCGGACAGGCTGCATATGGCTACACCTTC. V and J are TRBV4-3 and TRBJ1-2; TRBD1 aligns across 7 bases. This CDR3 spans 16 amino acids. The germline CDR1 and CDR2 sequences are LGHNA and YSLEER. The V gene end was trimmed by 0 bases and the J gene end by 5 bases; junction bases not matched to a gene: 9.

This chain links TRBV7-2 with TRBJ1-4; 11 nucleotides match TRBD1. From germline, CDR1 is SGHTA and CDR2 FQGNSA. The CDR3 is 14 amino acids. With 5 bases clipped from V and 7 bases from J, the junction kept 3 bases outside the gene matches. The CDR3 region is CASSQDRGREKLFF. The CDR3 coding sequence is TGTGCCAGCAGCCAGGACAGGGGGCGTGAAAAACTGTTTTTT.

This clone was seen only a few times. The V gene is TRBV19, the J gene TRBJ2-1, with 11 bases lining up with TRBD2. This CDR3 comprises 16 residues. V shed 3 bases, J shed 10 bases, and the junction held 11 bases outside the gene matches. CDR1 and CDR2 (germline): LNHDA, SQIVND (reference sequence). Written as DNA, the CDR3 is TGTGCCAGTAGTATTACGGGGGCTAGCGGGGGGACCGAGCAGTTCTTC. Its translation is CASSITGASGGTEQFF. The full variable domain, with the rest looked up from reference TRBV19 and TRBJ2-1, is DGGITQSPKYLFRKEGQNVTLSCEQNLNHDAMYWYRQDPGQGLRLIYYSQIVNDFQKGDIAEGYSVSREKKESFPLTVTSAQKNPTAFYLCASSITGASGGTEQFFGPGTRLTVL.

The rearrangement uses TRBV5-1 and TRBJ2-3; TRBD1 matches at 9 bases. The J segment lost 3 bases and the V segment lost 3 bases, leaving 2 bases of the junction unmatched. Germline V lookup: CDR1 SGHRS, CDR2 YFSETQ. This CDR3 is built from 14 residues. CDR3 DNA sequence: TGCGCCAGCAGCTGGGGACAGGGTACAGATACGCAGTATTTT. Translated: CASSWGQGTDTQYF.

The J gene is TRBJ1-1, the V gene TRBV6-6; 8 bases are a match to TRBD1. Trimming took 2 bases from V and 1 from J; bases not matched to a gene: 3. The CDR3 covers 15 residues. From germline, CDR1 is MNHNY and CDR2 SVGAGI (reference sequence). The CDR3 region is CASSYLTGGNTEAFF. The CDR3 bases are TGTGCCAGCAGTTACCTAACAGGGGGGAACACTGAAGCTTTCTTT.

This chain links TRBV9 with TRBJ1-6; the match to TRBD1 covers 8 bases. J gave up 10 bases and V 0 bases, and 6 bases lay outside the gene matches. CDR1 and CDR2 from the germline V gene are SGDLS and YYNGEE. The CDR3 contains 15 residues. The chain's CDR3 is CASSVGGQGGSPLHF. CDR3 in DNA: TGTGCCAGCAGCGTAGGTGGACAGGGAGGGTCACCCCTCCACTTT.

This clone was seen a handful of times. The chain carries TRBV6-5 and TRBJ1-4, with D perhaps TRBD1 (6 bases). The CDR3 is made up of 15 amino acids. Germline CDR1 MNHEY, CDR2 SVGAGI. The germline V and J ends were trimmed by 4 bases and 3 bases, with 12 bases remaining between them. CDR3 sequence reads: CASSSSGGPNEKLFF. The CDR3 nucleotides are TGTGCCAGCAGTTCGTCGGGGGGCCCTAATGAAAAACTGTTTTTT.

CDR3 bases: TGTGCCAGCAGCTTAAACACCTACAATGAGCAGTTCTTC. Protein product: CASSLNTYNEQFF. This chain uses TRBV7-9 with TRBJ2-1; no firm D call. Germline V gives CDR1 SEHNR, CDR2 FQNEAQ (reference sequence). CDR3 length: 13 residues. Trimming shortened V by 2 bases and J by 2 bases, and 4 bases separated the two germline ends.

The CDR3 is CASRGGQGGYEQYF. The CDR3 DNA sequence: TGTGCCAGCAGGGGCGGACAGGGCGGGTACGAGCAGTACTTC. This chain uses TRBV2 with TRBJ2-7; TRBD1 agrees at 8 bases. Trimming took 6 bases from V and 4 from J; bases not matched to a gene: 8. CDR1 is SNHLY and CDR2 is FYNNEI in the germline V gene. The CDR3 is 14 residues long. The whole variable domain, filled in from reference TRBV2 and TRBJ2-7, reads EPEVTQTPSHQVTQMGQEVILRCVPISNHLYFYWYRQILGQKVEFLVSFYNNEISEKSEIFDDQFSVERPDGSNFTLKIRSTKLEDSAMYFCASRGGQGGYEQYFGPGTRLTVT.

The chain combines TRBV12-3 or TRBV12-4 with TRBJ2-7; 10 nucleotides agree with TRBD1. The CDR3 consists of 13 residues. V was clipped by 6 bases and J by 6 bases; unmatched bases: 5. The CDR3 region has the DNA TGTGCCAGCAGCCGGGACAGGGGAAGCGAGCAGTACTTC. This encodes CASSRDRGSEQYF.

V and J are TRBV6-1 and TRBJ2-3, with 11 bases aligning to TRBD1. CDR3 length equals 15 residues. CDR1 MNHNS and CDR2 SASEGT come from the germline V gene. The ends lost 6 bases at V and 3 bases at J; junction bases unmatched: 5. The CDR3 here is CASSSDRGRTDTQYF. As DNA, the CDR3 is TGTGCCAGCAGCTCGGACAGGGGGCGGACAGATACGCAGTATTTT.

J is TRBJ2-5 and V is TRBV5-4; TRBD1 might be the D (6 bases). Trimming removed 4 bases from V and 3 bases from J, with 10 bases in between. Germline V gene data show CDR1 as SGHNT and CDR2 as YYREEE (reference sequence). This CDR3 comprises 13 residues. The CDR3 sequence is CASSSRDKETQYF. The CDR3 DNA is TGTGCCAGCAGCAGCCGGGACAAAGAGACCCAGTACTTC.

The DNA for the CDR3 is TGTGCCAGCAGCTTATCGGGACTAGCGGGATTCAATGAGCAGTTCTTC. Protein product: CASSLSGLAGFNEQFF. The J gene is TRBJ2-1, the V gene TRBV13, with 13 positions matching TRBD2. In germline, CDR1 is PRHDT, CDR2 FYEKMQ (reference sequence). The ends lost 2 bases at V and 6 bases at J; junction bases unmatched: 4. This CDR3 is built from 16 residues.

In this sample, this clone turned up a few times. The gene calls are TRBV2 and TRBJ1-4; D is undetermined. The germline CDR1 and CDR2 sequences are SNHLY and FYNNEI. Trimming took 3 bases from V and 5 from J, leaving 10 bases between them. The CDR3 is made up of 14 amino acids. The CDR3 nucleotides are TGTGCCAGCAGTGAGGGCAGAGCCAATGAAAAACTGTTTTTT. Translated: CASSEGRANEKLFF.

V is TRBV9 and J is TRBJ2-1; TRBD2 matches at 10 bases. Germline V gene sequence: CDR1 SGDLS, CDR2 YYNGEE. V lost 0 bases to trimming and J lost 8 bases; unmatched junction nucleotides: 5. This CDR3 is built from 15 residues. The CDR3 here is CASSVEAGGPDEQFF. The CDR3 bases are TGTGCCAGCAGCGTAGAAGCGGGGGGGCCGGATGAGCAGTTCTTC.

The V call is TRBV19, the J call TRBJ1-1; D may be TRBD1 (5 bases). The V and J ends lost 5 bases and 4 bases respectively, with 11 bases between them. The CDR3 is made up of 13 amino acids. From germline, CDR1 is LNHDA and CDR2 SQIVND (reference sequence). The CDR3 spells CASSDWGGTEAFF. DNA of the CDR3: TGTGCCAGTAGTGACTGGGGGGGCACTGAAGCTTTCTTT. Combining the CDR3 with reference TRBV19 and TRBJ1-1 gives the whole variable domain DGGITQSPKYLFRKEGQNVTLSCEQNLNHDAMYWYRQDPGQGLRLIYYSQIVNDFQKGDIAEGYSVSREKKESFPLTVTSAQKNPTAFYLCASSDWGGTEAFFGQGTRLTVV.

To note about this clone: The same CDR3 is also encoded by other DNA sequences in this sample. The chain uses TRBV7-2 and TRBJ1-2; unclear D gene. V shed 5 bases and J shed 0 bases, with 7 bases lying between them. The length of the CDR3 is 13 residues. Germline V gene sequence: CDR1 SGHTA, CDR2 FQGNSA. The CDR3 coding sequence is TGTGCCAGCAGCCCCGAGGCTAACTATGGCTACACCTTC. As protein: CASSPEANYGYTF.

The rearrangement links TRBV10-3 to TRBJ1-1; D gene ambiguous. V was cut by 8 bases and J by 1 base, with 8 bases left in between. Per the germline V gene, CDR1 is ENHRY and CDR2 is SYGVKD. This CDR3 region has 12 residues. In DNA, the CDR3 is TGTGCCATCCACGCAGAGAACACTGAAGCTTTCTTT. The encoded protein is CAIHAENTEAFF.

This clone has a single count. The V and J genes are TRBV18 and TRBJ2-7; a possible D gene is TRBD1 (6 bases). CDR3 length equals 15 residues. The ends were cut back, 6 bases at V and 2 bases at J, with 17 bases in the middle. CDR1 and CDR2 from the germline V gene are KGHSH and LQKENI. CDR3 coding DNA: TGTGCCAGCTCGCGCGTCGTAGGGGGAACCTACGAGCAGTACTTC. This gives the protein CASSRVVGGTYEQYF.

The chain uses TRBV28 and TRBJ1-2; D ambiguous. The CDR3 length is 13 residues. Germline values: CDR1 MDHEN, CDR2 SYDVKM. V lost 3 bases and J lost 8, with 13 bases in between. The CDR3 reads CASSLRAGPGYTF. Written as DNA, the CDR3 is TGTGCCAGCAGTTTGAGGGCCGGACCAGGCTACACCTTC.

The V gene is TRBV9, the J gene TRBJ2-1, with a tentative D call TRBD1 (5 bases). Germline V gene data show CDR1 as SGDLS and CDR2 as YYNGEE. This CDR3 is built from 13 residues. V was cut by 2 bases and J by 9 bases, with 12 bases left in between. CDR3 DNA: TGTGCCAGCAGCGTTCAGGGTACGAGTGAGCAGTTCTTC. Its translation: CASSVQGTSEQFF.